Listed here are 4 T cell receptor beta chains from one sample, sequenced in a study of regulatory T cells in long-lasting Graves disease (dated by TCRdb to the early 2020s). According to the study, the label for this sample's time point signals: newly diagnosed GD, antithyroid drugs for less than 3 months. For both TCR sequencing and RNA sequencing, RNA was extracted from PBMCs using TRIzol. The library came from multiplex PCR. The reads were generated on an Illumina HiSeq 4000. iRepertoire HTBI primers and Arm-PCR amplification of CDR3 regions were used to construct TCR beta libraries. TCRdb applied fastp at Q25 and MiXCR to the public reads, then kept only in-frame beta chains. Duplicate CDR3 protein sequences are folded into a single record with the most common DNA and genes. For this sample there are roughly 250,000 distinct CDR3 sequences; 15% to 20% appear just once. The ten top clones hold approximately 14% of the sample.

This sample was shared with a second study, whose subject was T cells in Graves' hyperthyroidism and ophthalmopathy.

The sample here was peripheral blood mononuclear cells (PBMCs), taken at new diagnosis, from a patient treated with antithyroid drugs. These receptors were obtained from a woman in her twenties or thirties with Graves disease. Donor details come from another sample of the same person, matched by shared clones.

This clonotype was detected many times. The J gene is TRBJ2-7, the V gene TRBV9; D unclear. V was clipped by 2 bases and J by 0 bases, with 12 bases between them. The CDR3 totals 15 residues. Germline CDR1 is SGDLS and CDR2 is YYNGEE. Here the CDR3 reads CASSVEGQHSYEQYF. The CDR3 DNA reads TGTGCCAGCAGCGTGGAAGGCCAGCACTCCTACGAGCAGTACTTC.

Many counts were recorded for this clonotype. This rearrangement joins TRBV7-9 to TRBJ1-1, with D tentatively TRBD1 (6 bases). From germline, CDR1 is SEHNR and CDR2 FQNEAQ (reference sequence). The ends were cut back, 7 bases at V and 0 bases at J, with 21 bases in the middle. The CDR3 extends over 17 amino acids. Here the CDR3 DNA reads TGTGCCAGCATGGGGGGCCCCAAACTGGCTATGAACACTGAAGCTTTCTTT. Its translation is CASMGGPKLAMNTEAFF.

This clonotype was seen repeatedly, ten times or more. The V and J genes are TRBV20-1 and TRBJ1-2, with 7 bases lining up with TRBD1. V gave up 3 bases and J gave up 5 bases; unmatched junction bases: 3. CDR3 length: 12 amino acids. Germline V gene lookup returns CDR1 DFQATT and CDR2 SNEGSKA (reference sequence). The CDR3 loop is CSASGTVYGYTF. DNA of the CDR3: TGCAGTGCTAGCGGGACAGTTTATGGCTACACCTTC.

The genes are TRBV18 and TRBJ1-1; TRBD1 matches 7 bases. With V trimmed by 4 bases and J by 4 bases, 12 bases remained unmatched. CDR1 KGHSH and CDR2 LQKENI come from the germline V gene. The CDR3 is 16 residues long. The CDR3 reads CASSLPKQGMGTEAFF. The CDR3 nucleotides read TGTGCCAGCTCACTTCCCAAACAGGGGATGGGCACTGAAGCTTTCTTT. Together with reference TRBV18 and TRBJ1-1, the CDR3 gives the full variable domain: NAGVMQNPRHLVRRRGQEARLRCSPMKGHSHVYWYRQLPEEGLKFMVYLQKENIIDESGMPKERFSAEFPKEGPSILRIQQVVRGDSAAYFCASSLPKQGMGTEAFFGQGTRLTVV.